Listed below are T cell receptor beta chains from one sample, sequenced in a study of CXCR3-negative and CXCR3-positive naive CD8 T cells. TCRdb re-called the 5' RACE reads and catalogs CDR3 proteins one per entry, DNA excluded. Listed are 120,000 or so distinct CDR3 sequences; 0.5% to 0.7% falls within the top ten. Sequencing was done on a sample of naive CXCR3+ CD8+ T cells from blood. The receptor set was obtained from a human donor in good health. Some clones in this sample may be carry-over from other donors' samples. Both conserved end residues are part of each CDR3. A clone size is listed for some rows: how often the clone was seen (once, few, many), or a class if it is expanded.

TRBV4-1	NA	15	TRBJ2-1	CASSQDKDTDNEQFF
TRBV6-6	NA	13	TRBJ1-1	CASSDSENTEAFF
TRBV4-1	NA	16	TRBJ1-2	CASSHPGQGAFDGYTF
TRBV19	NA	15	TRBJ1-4	CASSEIGTGWEKLFF
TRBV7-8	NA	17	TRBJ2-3	CASSSGLAGGRTDTQYF
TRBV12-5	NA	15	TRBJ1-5	CASGLTGTGNQPQHF
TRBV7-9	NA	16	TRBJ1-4	CASSPRDPQGNEKLFF
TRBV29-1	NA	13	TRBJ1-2	CSVMPREFYGYTF
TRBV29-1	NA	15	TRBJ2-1	CSVEKPGADGNEQFF
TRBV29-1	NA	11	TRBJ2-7	CSVVESYEQYF
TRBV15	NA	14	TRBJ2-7	CATSRGTGSPEQYF
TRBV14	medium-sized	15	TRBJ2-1	CASSQGAGSYNEQFF
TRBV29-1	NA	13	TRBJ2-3	CSVDEGSTDTQYF
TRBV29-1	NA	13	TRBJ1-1	CSAPKPGNTEAFF
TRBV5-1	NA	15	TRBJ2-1	CASSEGPARGNEQFF
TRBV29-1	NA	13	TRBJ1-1	CSVAPHPGTEAFF
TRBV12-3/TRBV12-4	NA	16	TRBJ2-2	CASSDGTSILMGELFF
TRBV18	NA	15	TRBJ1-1	CASSPQGALNTEAFF
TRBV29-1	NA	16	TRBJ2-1	CSVEVVGTGAYNEQFF
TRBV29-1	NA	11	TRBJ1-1	CSVFSGTEAFF
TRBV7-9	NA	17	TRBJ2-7	CASSSRSDTPHAYEQYF
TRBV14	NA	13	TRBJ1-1	CASEEILSTEAFF
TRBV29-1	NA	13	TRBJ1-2	CSGLDRGYGGYTF
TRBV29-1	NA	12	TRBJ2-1	CSVSGEKGEQFF
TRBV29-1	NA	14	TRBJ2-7	CSVGSGTAYYEQYF
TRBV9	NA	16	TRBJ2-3	CASSVGAGTSTDTQYF
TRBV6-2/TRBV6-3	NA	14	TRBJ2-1	CASSPRPSRDEQFF
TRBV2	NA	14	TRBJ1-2	CASSADRGTGGYTF
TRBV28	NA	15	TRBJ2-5	CASSLRLANQETQYF
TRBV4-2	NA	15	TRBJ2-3	CASSPGTGGTDTQYF
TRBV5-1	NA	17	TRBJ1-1	CASSSAGTGSLFAEAFF
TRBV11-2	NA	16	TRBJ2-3	CASSLEGSLAPDTQYF
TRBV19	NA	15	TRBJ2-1	CASSIGLAGAVEQFF
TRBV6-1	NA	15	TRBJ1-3	CASTDRTYSGNTIYF
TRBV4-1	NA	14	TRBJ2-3	CASSQVLDTDTQYF
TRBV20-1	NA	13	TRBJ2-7	CSAATLESYEQYF
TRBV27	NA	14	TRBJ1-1	CASSFTGGSGEAFF
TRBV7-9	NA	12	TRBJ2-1	CASSLSINEQFF